The rows below give T cell receptor beta chains drawn from one sample of a study of blood T cells in healthy people across ages. TCRdb independently ran MiXCR on the 5' RACE reads; one entry per CDR3 protein. The sample has 900,000 to 950,000 distinct CDR3 sequences, 25% to 35% seen once. A further study also used this sample, focusing on T cells of mothers and their children.

Material for sequencing was blood. These receptors were taken from a woman between 40 and 50 years old in good health. Both conserved end residues are part of each CDR3. The D gene is left open where the match is weak. Size is stated for part of the rows, as once, few or many counts, or as a class when the clone is expanded.

TRBJ2-7 | - | - | TRBV19 | TGTGCCAGTAGTCCTTCAGGTCCGGGGACCTACGAGCAGTACTTC | CASSPSGPGTYEQYF
TRBJ2-1 | - | many | TRBV5-1 | TGCGCCAGCAGCTTGAAGGGGGGGATAAACAATGAGCAGTTCTTC | CASSLKGGINNEQFF
TRBJ2-3 | - | - | TRBV12-3/TRBV12-4 | TGTGCCAGCAGTTTGGGCCTCAGAGATACGCAGTATTTT | CASSLGLRDTQYF
TRBJ1-5 | TRBD1 | - | TRBV28 | TGTGCCAGCAGCCGGACAGGGGGCGGGCAGCCCCAGCATTTT | CASSRTGGGQPQHF
TRBJ2-5 | - | - | TRBV5-1 | TGCGCCAGCAGCTTGGTACCGGGGCCGCTAGAAGAGACCCAGTACTTC | CASSLVPGPLEETQYF
TRBJ1-2 | - | - | TRBV12-3/TRBV12-4 | TGTGCCAGCAGTCCGACTGGGAATGTCTATGGCTACACCTTC | CASSPTGNVYGYTF
TRBJ1-2 | TRBD1 | - | TRBV11-1 | TGTGCCAGCAGCCTCGGATATAGGACAGGGAACTATGGCTACACCTTC | CASSLGYRTGNYGYTF
TRBJ1-1 | - | - | TRBV3-1 | TGTGCCAGCAGCCAGGGTCCACAGGGGAACACTGAAGCTTTCTTT | CASSQGPQGNTEAFF
TRBJ1-2 | TRBD1 | many | TRBV4-2 | TGTGCCAGCAGCCCCAGACAGGGAAACTATGGCTACACCTTC | CASSPRQGNYGYTF
TRBJ1-1 | TRBD1 | - | TRBV10-3 | TGTGCCATCAGCATGGACAGGGTGGCTGAAGCTTTCTTT | CAISMDRVAEAFF
TRBJ1-1 | TRBD1 | - | TRBV6-5 | TGTGCCAGCAGTCACTTACAGGGGGCGCGCACTGAAGCTTTCTTT | CASSHLQGARTEAFF
TRBJ1-2 | - | many | TRBV9 | TGTGCCAGCAGCGAGATGGAAGGGAGCTATGGCTACACCTTC | CASSEMEGSYGYTF
TRBJ1-2 | TRBD1 | few | TRBV12-3/TRBV12-4 | TGTGCCAACAGTTTTTCAGGGGGCGGCTACACCTTC | CANSFSGGGYTF
TRBJ2-1 | TRBD1 | many | TRBV15 | TGTGCCACCAGCAGGGACAGGGGCCGGATCTCCAGAGAGCAGTTCTTC | CATSRDRGRISREQFF
TRBJ2-3 | TRBD1 | - | TRBV5-1 | TGCGCCACAGGGGGTCCAGATACGCAGTATTTT | CATGGPDTQYF
TRBJ1-2 | - | few | TRBV5-1 | TGCGCCAGCAGCTTGGCCCGAGGGGCCGACTATGGCTACACCTTC | CASSLARGADYGYTF
TRBJ2-7 | TRBD1 | many | TRBV29-1 | TGCAGCGTTGAGGCAGGGGGATCCTACGAGCAGTACTTC | CSVEAGGSYEQYF
TRBJ1-1 | TRBD1 | once | TRBV5-1 | TGCGCCAGCAGCCAACAGGGGAACGCTGAAGCTTTCTTT | CASSQQGNAEAFF
TRBJ1-4 | - | - | TRBV5-5 | TGTGCCAGCAGCTGGACAGCGAGAAATGAAAAACTGTTTTTT | CASSWTARNEKLFF
TRBJ2-7 | TRBD2 | - | TRBV7-2 | TGTGCCAGCAGCTTTGCCTCCGGGGGGGCCGGGTACGAGCAGTACTTC | CASSFASGGAGYEQYF
TRBJ2-2 | - | many | TRBV12-3/TRBV12-4 | TGTGCCAGCAGTTGGGGGACCGGGGAGCTGTTTTTT | CASSWGTGELFF
TRBJ2-5 | - | few | TRBV28 | TGTGCCAGCAGTTGGGCAGGTATCGGGGGCACAGAGACCCAGTACTTC | CASSWAGIGGTETQYF
TRBJ2-7 | TRBD2 | few | TRBV4-3 | TGCGCCAGCAGCCCTAAGCGGGGGGGGAACTACGAGCAGTACTTC | CASSPKRGGNYEQYF
TRBJ2-4 | TRBD1 | few | TRBV28 | TGTGCCAGCAGTTCCCCCACAGGGGGGTCCTACAATGAGCAGTACTTC | CASSSPTGGSYNEQYF
TRBJ1-2 | - | - | TRBV29-1 | TGCAGCGTTGCTAGGTTGGGGAACTATGGCTACACCTTC | CSVARLGNYGYTF
TRBJ1-2 | - | - | TRBV28 | TGTGCCAGCAGTTTAGTTGGGCAGGCTCAGGGTGGCTACACCTTC | CASSLVGQAQGGYTF
TRBJ1-6 | - | few | TRBV28 | TGTGCCAGCAGTTTGGGGGGGCTTGGAAGCTCCTATAATTCACCCCTCCACTTT | CASSLGGLGSSYNSPLHF
TRBJ2-4 | - | - | TRBV20-1 | TGCAGTGGTGGCGGGGAGAAAAACATTCAGTACTTC | CSGGGEKNIQYF
TRBJ2-7 | - | - | TRBV29-1 | TGCAGCGCCCTTGGTGGGCCATCCTACGAGCAGTACTTC | CSALGGPSYEQYF
TRBJ2-3 | - | many | TRBV7-2 | TGTGCCAGCAGCGCCCCGCGAGCGGGTACAGATACGCAGTATTTT | CASSAPRAGTDTQYF
TRBJ2-7 | TRBD2 | - | TRBV11-2 | TGCGCCAGCGGCTTAGATCCAGCGGGGGCCTACGAGCAGTACTTC | CASGLDPAGAYEQYF
TRBJ1-5 | - | - | TRBV19 | TGTGCCCGTAGTACGGCCGGGAGCCGCTGTCGGCCCCAGCATTTT | CARSTAGSRCRPQHF
TRBJ1-2 | - | - | TRBV28 | TGTGCCCGCAGGGAGGGAGCAGGTTTAAACTTGTATGGCTACACCTTC | CARREGAGLNLYGYTF
TRBJ1-4 | - | - | TRBV5-4 | TGTGCCAGCAGCCCTGATCCTCACAATAATGAAAAACTGTTTTTT | CASSPDPHNNEKLFF
TRBJ1-6 | - | many | TRBV7-6 | TGTGCCAGCAGCTTAACTAGCTCCTATAATTCACCCCTCCACTTT | CASSLTSSYNSPLHF
TRBJ2-5 | TRBD2 | - | TRBV6-1 | TGTGCCAGCAGGGGTTTTGCGGGGGTCCAAGAGACCCAGTACTTC | CASRGFAGVQETQYF
TRBJ2-3 | - | few | TRBV7-2 | TGTGCCAGCAGCTCACCCCCAGGACGGAGAGGGACAGATACGCAGTATTTT | CASSSPPGRRGTDTQYF
TRBJ2-1 | - | - | TRBV7-6 | TGTGCCAGCAGCTTAGTGGAGACTCGGGCTAACAATGAGCAGTTCTTC | CASSLVETRANNEQFF
TRBJ1-1 | - | few | TRBV2 | TGTGCCAGCAGTGAGGTGGGCAGTAGGAACGCTGAAGCTTTCTTT | CASSEVGSRNAEAFF
TRBJ2-5 | TRBD1 | many | TRBV15 | TGTGCCACCAGCAGAGAGACAGGGGGTTCGGCGACCCAGTACTTC | CATSRETGGSATQYF
TRBJ2-5 | - | many | TRBV10-3 | TGTGCCTCCCCGAGGGGTCGGCCCCCAGAGACCCAGTACTTC | CASPRGRPPETQYF
TRBJ2-7 | TRBD1 | many | TRBV27 | TGTGCCAGCAGTCCTTGGGACAGGGCCTACGAGCAGTACTTC | CASSPWDRAYEQYF
TRBJ2-2 | - | - | TRBV12-3/TRBV12-4 | TGTGCCAGCAGTTTTCGGGATCTCGGGGAGCTGTTTTTT | CASSFRDLGELFF
TRBJ2-5 | - | many | TRBV12-3/TRBV12-4 | TGTGCCAGCAGTTTAGTGGGCCAAGAGACCCAGTACTTC | CASSLVGQETQYF
TRBJ1-1 | TRBD1 | - | TRBV7-9 | TGTGCCAGCAGCTCGGACAGGGGGCATACTGAAGCTTTCTTT | CASSSDRGHTEAFF
TRBJ1-5 | - | once | TRBV6-1 | TGTGCCAGCAGTAGAAATAATCTTAGCAATCAGCCCCAGCATTTT | CASSRNNLSNQPQHF
TRBJ2-1 | TRBD2 | many | TRBV7-6 | TGTGCCAGCAGCTATCTAGGGTTAGCGGGGGGCAATGAGCAGTTCTTC | CASSYLGLAGGNEQFF
TRBJ1-1 | - | - | TRBV12-3/TRBV12-4 | TGTGCCAGCAGGGACAGTGGCGGGACTGAAGCTTTCTTT | CASRDSGGTEAFF
TRBJ1-2 | - | many | TRBV7-9 | TGTGCCAGCAGCCCCCCAGGTCAACAGGGCTACTATGGCTACACCTTC | CASSPPGQQGYYGYTF
TRBJ1-2 | TRBD1 | few | TRBV7-8 | TGTGCCAGCAGCTTTGAGGGGGCCTATGGCTACACCTTC | CASSFEGAYGYTF
TRBJ1-5 | - | few | TRBV4-1 | TGCGCCAGCAGCCAAGATTTGTTGGGCTCGGCCCAGCATTTT | CASSQDLLGSAQHF
TRBJ1-5 | TRBD1 | - | TRBV20-1 | TGCAGTGCTATAAACCCGGACAGGGAGAATCAGCCCCAGCATTTT | CSAINPDRENQPQHF
TRBJ1-6 | - | - | TRBV5-1 | TGCGCCAGCAATGAGGGAAATAATTCACCCCTCCACTTT | CASNEGNNSPLHF